This T cell receptor beta chain was sequenced for a study of radiation and T cells in renal cell carcinoma. As for the study in general: Nephrectomy followed 15 Gy stereotactic body radiation by 4 weeks.

CDR1 SGHTA and CDR2 FQGNSA come from the germline V gene. With 6 bases removed from V and 7 bases from J, the gap between germline ends came to 16 bases. The CDR3 has 13 residues. Time point meaning: baseline pretreatment blood. Treatment in this sample: 15 Gy SBRT to primary tumor, nephrectomy 4 weeks later. Radiation-treated patients gave blood at baseline, week 2 and week 4. Comment on this clone: What it binds is not known.

Study results and limitations: Top tumor clonotypes rose in blood 2 weeks post-radiation, then contracted.

Repertoires were generated with immunoSEQ multiplex PCR, while TCRdb's copy carries only in-frame clones and drops some. The repertoire holds 130,000 or so clones, with 70% to 90% as singletons. This TCR was sampled from a woman between 50 and 59 years old with renal cell carcinoma. The sequenced sample was blood, obtained from a patient whose treatment included radiotherapy and nephrectomy. The rearrangement links TRBV7-2 to TRBJ2-7; D gene uncertain. This chain's CDR3 is CASRPYDRYEQYF. CDR3 coding DNA: TGTGCCAGCAGGCCCTATGATCGGTATGAGCAGTACTTC.